The 7 T cell receptor beta chains in this list originate from one sample, sequenced in a study of blood T cell repertoires in COVID-19. Sequenced by immunoSEQ multiplex PCR; TCRdb stores in-frame clones only, minus some. The repertoire holds fewer than 250,000 clones, with roughly four fifths as singletons. Sequencing input: peripheral blood. The origin of the receptors is a woman between 70 and 85 years old with active or convalescent COVID-19.

This clone was seen a single time. The chain carries TRBV9 and TRBJ2-7, with 7 bases identical to TRBD2. In germline, CDR1 is SGDLS, CDR2 YYNGEE. The CDR3 spans 15 residues. The junction had 9 bases not matched to a gene; V was cut back by 2 bases and J by 4 bases. The CDR3 DNA follows: TGTGCCAGCAGCGTTCAAGCGGGAAGCCTATACGAGCAGTACTTC. Its translation is CASSVQAGSLYEQYF. Filled out from reference TRBV9 and TRBJ2-7, the complete variable domain reads DSGVTQTPKHLITATGQRVTLRCSPRSGDLSVYWYQQSLDQGLQFLIQYYNGEERAKGNILERFSAQQFPDLHSELNLSSLELGDSALYFCASSVQAGSLYEQYFGPGTRLTVT.

This clone was seen a handful of times. This chain connects TRBV11-1 to TRBJ2-1; D is possibly TRBD1 (5 bases). CDR1 and CDR2 (germline): SGHAT, FQDESV (reference sequence). The CDR3 has 15 residues. The V end was cut by 1 base, the J end by 5 bases, with 12 bases between. The CDR3 region is CASSLGFIGDNEQFF. The CDR3 DNA reads as TGTGCCAGCAGCTTAGGGTTTATAGGGGACAATGAGCAGTTCTTC.

This chain joins TRBV2 and TRBJ1-2, with TRBD1 identical over 12 bases. V gave up 8 bases and J gave up 6 bases; unmatched junction bases: 16. The V gene's germline CDR1 is SNHLY and CDR2 FYNNEI. The CDR3 covers 17 residues. The CDR3 sequence: CASYLRGTGGAPDGYTF. The CDR3 nucleotides are TGTGCCAGCTATCTACGGGGGACAGGGGGCGCCCCGGATGGCTACACCTTC.

This clone was recorded only once. This chain uses TRBV18 with TRBJ2-6; D perhaps matches TRBD2 (7 bases). V was trimmed by 5 bases and J by 0 bases, leaving 20 bases between them. The CDR3 totals 19 residues. Germline V lookup: CDR1 KGHSH, CDR2 LQKENI. The CDR3: CASSSEGGRLFSGANVLTF. CDR3 nucleotides: TGTGCCAGCTCATCCGAGGGGGGGCGTCTTTTCTCTGGGGCCAACGTCCTGACTTTC.

V usage is TRBV28 and J usage is TRBJ1-2; 7 nucleotides line up with TRBD1. Germline V gene sequence: CDR1 MDHEN, CDR2 SYDVKM. The ends lost 0 bases at V and 4 bases at J; junction bases unmatched: 5. CDR3 length: 15 residues. In DNA, the CDR3 is TGTGCCAGCAGTTTATGGGCAGGGGGTGGCTATGGCTACACCTTC. This sequence encodes CASSLWAGGGYGYTF.

The chain uses TRBV6-6 and TRBJ2-5; D is possibly TRBD1 (7 bases). The CDR3 extends over 14 amino acids. The germline V gene has CDR1 MNHNY and CDR2 SVGAGI (reference sequence). Trimming removed 3 bases at V and 5 bases at J, with 13 bases between. In DNA, the CDR3 is TGTGCCAGCAGTTATGGAGGGGGCGTTGAGACCCAGTACTTC. Protein sequence: CASSYGGGVETQYF.

Of note for this clone: Additional DNA sequences in this sample encode the identical CDR3. The chain has TRBV24-1 and TRBJ2-3; possible D gene TRBD1, 6 bases. The germline gives CDR1 KGHDR, CDR2 SFDVKD. This CDR3 comprises 13 residues. Deletions cut 7 bases from V and 0 bases from J, with 7 bases between. CDR3 DNA: TGTGCCACCAGCGGGACAAGCACAGATACGCAGTATTTT. It yields the protein CATSGTSTDTQYF.